What follows is one T cell receptor beta chain and its context. Its antigen is as yet unknown. The PCR employed 60 Vbeta primers together with 13 Jbeta primers. The method was immunoSEQ multiplex PCR; TCRdb's version includes in-frame clones alone and lacks a portion of them. The listing contains approximately 80,000 clones. Germline CDR1 and CDR2: SEHNR and FQNEAQ (reference sequence). Trimming removed 2 bases from V and 4 bases from J, with 11 bases in between. The CDR3 is 14 residues long. The data derive from a study of cytomegalovirus exposure and HLA in healthy donors. Points from the study as a whole: An Asian-associated ancestry cluster reportedly showed fewer N-insertions than the roughly 600-donor mean in a later analysis.

This chain connects TRBV7-9 to TRBJ1-1; D may be TRBD1 (5 bases). Sequenced material: PBMCs. The origin of this receptor is a woman in her thirties in good health and CMV-seronegative. This CDR3 is CASSLSSGGTEAFF. The CDR3 region has the DNA TGTGCCAGCAGCTTAAGCAGCGGGGGCACTGAAGCTTTCTTT. The full variable domain, completed using reference TRBV7-9 and TRBJ1-1, is DTGVSQNPRHKITKRGQNVTFRCDPISEHNRLYWYRQTLGQGPEFLTYFQNEAQLEKSRLLSDRFSAERPKGSFSTLEIQRTEQGDSAMYLCASSLSSGGTEAFFGQGTRLTVV.